Here is one T cell receptor beta chain with its context. This clone was observed many times. The antigen it recognizes is unknown. Per-base quality was not reported, and no clone a single base away is much larger than it. The CDR3 numbers 16 residues from cysteine through phenylalanine. Only the CDR3 portion is preserved as DNA: 48 bases, with reading frame beginning at the first base. Here V drops 1 base and J drops 5 bases, and the junction holds 6 bases not matched to any gene. As encoded in the germline V gene, CDR1 is SGHRS while CDR2 is YFSETQ. Library preparation used the immunoSEQ multiplex PCR assay. The immuneACCESS repertoire file appears here via TCRdb, limited to in-frame rearrangements. These files lack a portion of the clones; in checked studies, under half of the deficit traces to unresolved V genes, and the cause of the others is not known. The sample records 40,000 to 45,000 clones, approximately 90% of which are singletons. Around 0.7% of the sample goes to the ten largest clones.

This sample was included in a study of T cell changes during pregnancy in multiple sclerosis (dated by TCRdb to between 2019 and 2020). Broadly, across the study: Changes in the T cell repertoire over the course of pregnancy were examined in this study in women with multiple sclerosis.

The chain employs TRBV5-1 and TRBJ2-3, with 11 bases aligning to TRBD2. The specimen was CD4+ T cells from peripheral blood mononuclear cells, collected before pregnancy. The clonotype originates from a female donor with multiple sclerosis, enrolled in a pregnancy study. The CDR3 protein is CASSLSLAGGQDTQYF. At the DNA level, the sequence is TGCGCCAGCAGCTTGAGCCTAGCGGGAGGACAAGATACGCAGTATTTT. With the portions outside the CDR3 filled from the reference TRBV5-1 and TRBJ2-3 genes, the complete variable region becomes KAGVTQTPRYLIKTRGQQVTLSCSPISGHRSVSWYQQTPGQGLQFLFEYFSETQRNKGNFPGRFSGRQFSNSRSEMNVSTLELGDSALYLCASSLSLAGGQDTQYFGPGTRLTVL.